A single sample gave rise to the 17 T cell receptor beta chains below, sequenced in a study of PD-L1 blockade in urothelial cancer. Time point here: peripheral blood 6 weeks after treatment start. Method: immunoSEQ multiplex PCR; TCRdb's copy keeps in-frame clones and lacks some. The table has around 50,000 clones, 88% seen once. The sequencing used PBMCs, collected around atezolizumab (anti-PD-L1) treatment. All receptors come from a man aged 60 to 75 with urothelial cancer.

As DNA, the CDR3 is TGCGCCAGCAGCCAAGATGGGAGTTTCTCCTACAATGAGCAGTTCTTC. Its translation is CASSQDGSFSYNEQFF. The gene calls are TRBV4-3 and TRBJ2-1; TRBD2 is a possible D gene (5 bases). The CDR3 consists of 16 residues. Germline V lookup: CDR1 LGHNA, CDR2 YSLEER. The germline V and J ends were trimmed by 0 bases and 0 bases, with 9 bases remaining between them.

V usage is TRBV6-6 and J usage is TRBJ1-1, with 7 nucleotides matching TRBD1. Germline V gene data show CDR1 as MNHNY and CDR2 as SVGAGI (reference sequence). Trimming took 6 bases from V and 5 from J; bases not matched to a gene: 6. The CDR3 length is 13 residues. The CDR3 nucleotides are TGTGCCAGCAGGCCAAGACAGGGAACTGAAGCTTTCTTT. Translated, it gives CASRPRQGTEAFF.

The rearrangement uses TRBV6-5 and TRBJ2-7; TRBD1 aligns across 9 bases. The CDR3 extends over 15 amino acids. The ends lost 6 bases at V and 5 bases at J; junction bases unmatched: 11. Germline assignment: CDR1 MNHEY and CDR2 SVGAGI. In DNA, the CDR3 is TGTGCCAGCAGCGTACAGGGGGCGCTTAAAAACGAGCAGTACTTC. The encoded protein is CASSVQGALKNEQYF.

In its sample, this clone was seen once. This sequence joins TRBV7-8 and TRBJ1-2, with a weak D call TRBD1 (5 bases). This CDR3 comprises 14 residues. With 5 bases removed from V and 8 bases from J, the gap between germline ends came to 18 bases. Germline values: CDR1 SGHVS, CDR2 FQNEAQ. As DNA, the CDR3 is TGTGCCAGCAGCACCCCGACAGCCTCGGAAGGCTACACCTTC. Protein sequence: CASSTPTASEGYTF.

This chain links TRBV28 with TRBJ2-7, with 10 bases aligning to TRBD1. The V segment lost 4 bases and the J segment 4 bases; nucleotides outside the gene matches: 7. CDR3 length: 15 amino acids. Germline CDR1 MDHEN, CDR2 SYDVKM. The CDR3 DNA reads as TGTGCCAGCAGTTACGGTGAGGGACAGGGGTACGAGCAGTACTTC. This encodes CASSYGEGQGYEQYF. The whole variable domain, filled in from reference TRBV28 and TRBJ2-7, reads DVKVTQSSRYLVKRTGEKVFLECVQDMDHENMFWYRQDPGLGLRLIYFSYDVKMKEKGDIPEGYSVSREKKERFSLILESASTNQTSMYLCASSYGEGQGYEQYFGPGTRLTVT.

V is TRBV19 and J is TRBJ2-1; perhaps TRBD1 as D (6 bases). This CDR3 has 16 residues. Trimming shortened V by 3 bases and J by 2 bases, and 14 bases separated the two germline ends. CDR1 and CDR2 from the germline V gene are LNHDA and SQIVND (reference sequence). CDR3 in DNA: TGTGCCAGTAGTATCCAACAAGGGGACACCTACAATGAGCAGTTCTTC. This encodes CASSIQQGDTYNEQFF.

V and J are TRBV5-4 and TRBJ2-5; the match to TRBD2 covers 8 bases. The germline V gene has CDR1 SGHNT and CDR2 YYREEE (reference sequence). The V segment lost 4 bases and the J segment 4 bases; nucleotides outside the gene matches: 9. This CDR3 has 15 amino acids. CDR3 coding DNA: TGTGCCAGCAGCCAGGCTGGCGGGGGGTTAGAGACCCAGTACTTC. This gives the protein CASSQAGGGLETQYF.

The chain has TRBV5-1 and TRBJ2-5; 9 nucleotides align to TRBD2. CDR1 SGHRS and CDR2 YFSETQ come from the germline V gene. V shed 3 bases and J 3 bases; nucleotides not matched to a gene: 12. CDR3 size: 17 residues. The CDR3 here is CASSWGLARNSEETQYF. The CDR3 DNA is TGCGCCAGCAGCTGGGGACTAGCTCGTAATTCCGAAGAGACCCAGTACTTC. Looking up the rest from reference TRBV5-1 and TRBJ2-5 gives the full variable domain: KAGVTQTPRYLIKTRGQQVTLSCSPISGHRSVSWYQQTPGQGLQFLFEYFSETQRNKGNFPGRFSGRQFSNSRSEMNVSTLELGDSALYLCASSWGLARNSEETQYFGPGTRLLVL.

This rearrangement joins TRBV19 to TRBJ2-2; maybe TRBD2 (6 bases). The CDR3 runs 21 residues. Germline V CDR1 and CDR2: LNHDA, SQIVND (reference sequence). Trimming removed 6 bases from V and 5 bases from J, with 34 bases in between. CDR3 sequence: CASSPRRGRADRVLSTGELFF. CDR3 coding DNA: TGTGCCAGTAGCCCCAGGCGGGGCAGGGCTGACCGGGTTCTGTCTACCGGGGAGCTGTTTTTT.

J is TRBJ2-5 and V is TRBV28, with a tentative D call TRBD2 (7 bases). The CDR3 totals 14 residues. The germline V gene has CDR1 MDHEN and CDR2 SYDVKM. V was trimmed by 3 bases and J by 5 bases, leaving 13 bases between them. Here the CDR3 reads CASSFWEGGETQYF. The CDR3 DNA reads TGTGCCAGCAGTTTCTGGGAGGGGGGCGAGACCCAGTACTTC.

The J gene is TRBJ1-5, the V gene TRBV6-6; 7 bases match TRBD1. The CDR3 is 13 amino acids. V lost 2 bases to trimming and J lost 7 bases; unmatched junction nucleotides: 2. CDR1 and CDR2 from the germline V gene are MNHNY and SVGAGI (reference sequence). The DNA of the CDR3 is TGTGCCAGCAGTTACGAGGGGGCGCAGCCCCAGCATTTT. Its translation is CASSYEGAQPQHF.

V and J are TRBV5-5 and TRBJ1-2, with D maybe TRBD1 (5 bases). The CDR3 totals 15 residues. The V gene lost 1 base and the J gene lost 7 bases, with 17 bases spanning the gap. Per the germline V gene, CDR1 is SGHKS and CDR2 is YYEKEE (reference sequence). For the CDR3, the DNA is TGTGCCAGCAGCTTGCCCGGCGGAGGGAGGGGTGGCTACACCTTC. Translation gives CASSLPGGGRGGYTF.

The chain links TRBV30 to TRBJ1-2; no firm D call. V was trimmed by 3 bases and J by 4 bases, leaving 9 bases between them. CDR1 is GTSNPN and CDR2 is SVGIG in the germline V gene (reference sequence). The CDR3 is made up of 12 amino acids. The CDR3 spells CAWSPGPYGYTF. CDR3 in DNA: TGTGCCTGGAGCCCTGGCCCCTATGGCTACACCTTC.

The V and J genes are TRBV4-3 and TRBJ1-1; 7 bases agree with TRBD1. This CDR3 has 15 amino acids. The germline V gene has CDR1 LGHNA and CDR2 YSLEER. V shed 6 bases and J 3 bases; nucleotides not matched to a gene: 10. The CDR3 sequence is CASRTGPSVDTEAFF. CDR3 DNA sequence: TGCGCCAGCAGGACAGGGCCCTCGGTCGACACTGAAGCTTTCTTT.

V usage is TRBV5-1 and J usage is TRBJ1-1; 12 positions match TRBD1. The CDR3 extends over 15 amino acids. J gave up 5 bases and V 4 bases, and 6 bases lay outside the gene matches. The germline V gene encodes CDR1 SGHRS and CDR2 YFSETQ. CDR3 region: CASSLGQGAGTEAFF. CDR3 nucleotide sequence: TGCGCCAGCAGCCTGGGACAGGGGGCGGGGACTGAAGCTTTCTTT.

V usage is TRBV11-3 and J usage is TRBJ1-1, with a tentative D call TRBD1 (5 bases). Trimming pared 5 bases from V and 2 bases from J, leaving 9 bases between. The CDR3 consists of 13 residues. CDR1 is SGHNT, CDR2 YENEEA, per germline. In DNA, the CDR3 is TGTGCCAGCAGCAAAGGGGATAACACTGAAGCTTTCTTT. It is translated as CASSKGDNTEAFF.

This clone was counted a few times. The rearrangement joins TRBV19 to TRBJ2-1; D is perhaps TRBD2 (5 bases). The germline CDR1 and CDR2 sequences are LNHDA and SQIVND (reference sequence). Between the trimmed V and J ends, which lost 4 bases and 7 bases, there was a span of 17 bases. The CDR3 is 15 residues long. CDR3 coding DNA: TGTGCCAGTAGTAAGAGGGTCCTAGGGTGGAATGAGCAGTTCTTC. This codes for CASSKRVLGWNEQFF.